Each of the 21 T cell receptor beta chains below was sequenced from the same sample in a study of T cell changes during pregnancy in multiple sclerosis. Sequencing used immunoSEQ multiplex PCR; TCRdb keeps in-frame clones, though not all of them. The data contain about 68,000 clones, under 95% of them singletons. The sample was peripheral blood, taken in the second trimester of pregnancy. The source of these receptors is a female donor with multiple sclerosis, enrolled in a pregnancy study.

The rearrangement joins TRBV9 to TRBJ1-2; unclear D gene. The CDR3 is 15 residues long. The germline V gene has CDR1 SGDLS and CDR2 YYNGEE. With 0 bases removed from V and 0 bases from J, the gap between germline ends came to 9 bases. The CDR3 region is CASSVEIGANYGYTF. DNA of the CDR3: TGTGCCAGCAGCGTAGAGATCGGAGCTAACTATGGCTACACCTTC.

This clone was seen just once. This chain links TRBV4-3 with TRBJ1-2; possibly TRBD1 for D (6 bases). Germline lookup yields CDR1 LGHNA and CDR2 YSLEER. The CDR3 runs 16 residues. Trimming took off 0 bases at V and 4 bases at J, with 15 bases between the two ends. This chain's CDR3 is CASSQEGGGTPYGYTF. In DNA, the CDR3 is TGCGCCAGCAGCCAAGAAGGGGGGGGGACTCCCTATGGCTACACCTTC.

The V gene is TRBV18, the J gene TRBJ1-1; tentative D call: TRBD1 (6 bases). Germline assignment: CDR1 KGHSH and CDR2 LQKENI. This CDR3 has 12 residues. The V end was cut by 8 bases, the J end by 5 bases, with 12 bases between. The CDR3, as DNA: TGTGCCAGCGTCAGGGGTGGAACTGAAGCTTTCTTT. It codes for CASVRGGTEAFF.

The J gene is TRBJ2-7, the V gene TRBV13; D not certain. V lost 1 base, J lost 2 bases, and 12 bases lay in between. The CDR3 length is 15 residues. CDR1 and CDR2 (germline): PRHDT, FYEKMQ (reference sequence). The CDR3 DNA reads TGTGCCAGCAGCTTAGATCCAGGCCGGACCTACGAGCAGTACTTC. Translated: CASSLDPGRTYEQYF.

The chain employs TRBV4-3 and TRBJ1-5; the match to TRBD1 covers 8 bases. This CDR3 is 14 amino acids long. Germline lookup yields CDR1 LGHNA and CDR2 YSLEER. With V trimmed by 1 base and J by 12 bases, 8 bases remained unmatched. The DNA of the CDR3 is TGCGCCAGCAGCCAAGGGGTCAGGGGGCCCCGCCAGCATTTT. It encodes CASSQGVRGPRQHF.

The chain is built from TRBV27 and TRBJ1-2, with TRBD1 matching 9 bases. Germline V gene lookup returns CDR1 MNHEY and CDR2 SMNVEV (reference sequence). Losses at the gene ends were 4 bases for V and 4 bases for J; bases not matched to a gene: 13. This CDR3 comprises 17 residues. The CDR3, as DNA: TGTGCCAGCAGTTCTCCCTTAGGCCGGACAGGGGTCTATGGCTACACCTTC. This translates into CASSSPLGRTGVYGYTF.

The chain recombines TRBV10-2 with TRBJ2-7; 8 nucleotides line up with TRBD2. The germline V gene has CDR1 WSHSY and CDR2 SAAADI. This CDR3 region has 17 residues. The J segment lost 0 bases and the V segment lost 8 bases, leaving 15 bases of the junction unmatched. In nucleotides, the CDR3 is TGCGCCAGCCGGGGGTTGAGCGGGGGCGCTCCCTCCTACGAGCAGTACTTC. It encodes CASRGLSGGAPSYEQYF.

V is TRBV6-5 and J is TRBJ1-1, with D maybe TRBD1 (5 bases). Germline V lookup: CDR1 MNHEY, CDR2 SVGAGI. The CDR3 is 12 residues long. Trimming cost V 6 bases and J 6 bases, with 11 bases left between them. This CDR3 reads CASRTTGSEAFF. CDR3 bases: TGTGCCAGCAGGACAACAGGTTCTGAAGCTTTCTTT.

The chain carries TRBV25-1 and TRBJ2-5; perhaps TRBD2 as D (6 bases). Trimming cost V 3 bases and J 2 bases, with 10 bases left between them. There are 14 residues in the CDR3. Germline V gives CDR1 MGHDK, CDR2 SYGVNS. The CDR3 nucleotides read TGTGCCAGCAGTGATAAGCGGGTACAAGAGACCCAGTACTTC. It translates to CASSDKRVQETQYF.

The J gene is TRBJ1-1, the V gene TRBV9, with D possibly TRBD1 on 6 matching bases. V dropped 3 bases and J dropped 4 bases, with 13 bases sitting between them. The germline V gene has CDR1 SGDLS and CDR2 YYNGEE. The CDR3 contains 14 residues. This CDR3 reads CASSANRVGTEAFF. DNA of the CDR3: TGTGCCAGCAGCGCCAACAGGGTCGGCACTGAAGCTTTCTTT.

The chain is built from TRBV6-5 and TRBJ1-1; TRBD1 might be the D (5 bases). V was pared by 3 bases and J by 11 bases, with 16 bases between. This CDR3 contains 13 residues. CDR1 and CDR2 (germline): MNHEY, SVGAGI. CDR3 amino acids: CASSYLGQGVAFF. CDR3 bases: TGTGCCAGCAGTTATCTGGGGCAGGGCGTCGCTTTCTTT.

The V call is TRBV27, the J call TRBJ1-1, with unresolved D. Per the germline V gene, CDR1 is MNHEY and CDR2 is SMNVEV (reference sequence). The V and J ends lost 3 bases and 4 bases respectively, with 12 bases between them. The CDR3 loop spans 14 amino acids. CDR3 bases: TGTGCCAGCAGTTTCGATCTGGGAGGCACTGAAGCTTTCTTT. It yields the protein CASSFDLGGTEAFF.

This clone was seen more than once but under ten times. The V gene is TRBV7-2, the J gene TRBJ1-1; D uncertain. Germline V gene sequence: CDR1 SGHTA, CDR2 FQGNSA. V was clipped by 2 bases and J by 6 bases, with 7 bases between them. The CDR3 loop spans 12 amino acids. Here the CDR3 DNA reads TGTGCCAGCAGCTTAATGTTCTCTGAAGCTTTCTTT. Translating gives CASSLMFSEAFF.

DNA of the CDR3: TGTGCCAGTACCGCGGGAGAAAAACTGTTTTTT. Translated: CASTAGEKLFF. The V call is TRBV19, the J call TRBJ1-4; D gene ambiguous. This CDR3 region has 11 residues. V was clipped by 7 bases and J by 8 bases, with 8 bases between them. Germline-derived CDR1 and CDR2 are LNHDA and SQIVND (reference sequence).

The CDR3 loop reads CSALSARGEKLFF. For the CDR3, the DNA is TGCAGCGCCCTGTCGGCCAGGGGGGAAAAACTGTTTTTT. The genes are TRBV29-1 and TRBJ1-4, with 7 nucleotides matching TRBD1. This CDR3 has 13 amino acids. V lost 7 bases to trimming and J lost 8 bases; unmatched junction nucleotides: 10. In germline, CDR1 is SQVTM, CDR2 ANQGSEA.

The V gene is TRBV5-6, the J gene TRBJ2-6; D is undetermined. The CDR3 runs 15 residues. Trimming removed 2 bases from V and 1 base from J, with 7 bases in between. Germline values: CDR1 SGHDT, CDR2 YYEEEE. CDR3 region: CASSFSGSGANVLTF. CDR3 sequence (DNA): TGTGCCAGCAGCTTCTCAGGATCTGGGGCCAACGTCCTGACTTTC.

CDR3 amino acids: CASKGLRGGYYF. CDR3 sequence (DNA): TGTGCCAGCAAAGGGTTGCGGGGGGGGTACTATTTT. The rearrangement joins TRBV25-1 to TRBJ2-3, with 9 bases matching TRBD2. The V gene's germline CDR1 is MGHDK and CDR2 SYGVNS. The length of the CDR3 is 12 residues. The junction had 11 bases not matched to a gene; V was cut back by 7 bases and J by 15 bases.

This clone was counted a few times. The chain joins TRBV30 to TRBJ1-1, with D perhaps matching TRBD1 (5 bases). V gave up 5 bases and J gave up 0 bases, with 10 bases separating them. The CDR3 loop spans 13 amino acids. Germline lookup yields CDR1 GTSNPN and CDR2 SVGIG (reference sequence). CDR3 in amino acids: CAWGTGVNTEAFF. The CDR3 bases are TGTGCCTGGGGGACGGGAGTGAACACTGAAGCTTTCTTT. Full variable domain (remainder filled in from reference TRBV30 and TRBJ1-1): SQTIHQWPATLVQPVGSPLSLECTVEGTSNPNLYWYRQAAGRGLQLLFYSVGIGQISSEVPQNLSASRPQDRQFILSSKKLLLSDSGFYLCAWGTGVNTEAFFGQGTRLTVV.

The V gene is TRBV19, the J gene TRBJ1-2; D is unclear. Germline V gene data show CDR1 as LNHDA and CDR2 as SQIVND (reference sequence). V was shortened by 7 bases and J by 0 bases, with 21 bases between the two germline ends. The CDR3 covers 17 residues. CDR3 loop: CASTEGLGPDSNYGYTF. The DNA for the CDR3 is TGTGCCAGTACCGAAGGACTCGGACCGGATTCTAACTATGGCTACACCTTC.

This chain joins TRBV10-3 and TRBJ2-7, with D tentatively TRBD1 (6 bases). This CDR3 is built from 16 residues. Trimming took 2 bases from V and 2 from J, leaving 16 bases between them. CDR1 ENHRY and CDR2 SYGVKD come from the germline V gene. The CDR3 sequence is CAISEGPGQSTYEQYF. The DNA of the CDR3 is TGTGCCATCAGTGAGGGGCCTGGACAGAGCACCTACGAGCAGTACTTC.

The sample holds one count of this clone. The gene calls are TRBV7-3 and TRBJ2-1, with 13 nucleotides matching TRBD2. Germline values: CDR1 SGHTA, CDR2 FQGTGA. J lost 7 bases, V lost 0 bases, and 9 bases had no gene match. The length of the CDR3 is 18 residues. The DNA of the CDR3 is TGTGCCAGCAGCTTAACGCGAACTAGCGGGGGGGCCGGGAATGAGCAGTTCTTC. This translates into CASSLTRTSGGAGNEQFF.